The present T cell receptor (beta chain) was sequenced within a study of beta chain features in type 1 diabetes. Reverse transcription of all isolated RNA meant that expressed TCRB transcripts were sequenced. Only in-frame clones appear in the TCRdb table, and some are missing; sequencing was by immunoSEQ multiplex PCR. The sample holds 150,000 or so clones; 48% are singletons and the top ten take around 0.45%. The CDR3 extends over 12 amino acids. Per germline, CDR1 LGHNA and CDR2 YSLEER. With 4 bases removed from V and 2 bases from J, the gap between germline ends came to 6 bases. Concerning this clone: Its target is unknown.

Study findings and constraints: Naive, central memory and regulatory TCRB repertoires appeared more similar among patients than healthy donors. Junctions at VDJ sites from type 1 diabetes patients had fewer insertions and more deletions.

This chain links TRBV4-3 with TRBJ2-7, with D perhaps TRBD1 (5 bases). This receptor was taken from a man younger than 35 in good health. The sample consisted of Tregs from blood. The chain's CDR3 is CASSPRAYEQYF. CDR3 nucleotide sequence: TGCGCCAGCAGCCCCAGGGCCTACGAGCAGTACTTC.